A selection of T cell receptor beta chains follows, all from one sample in a study of CD8+ T cells in alopecia areata. Only in-frame clones appear in the TCRdb table, and some are missing; sequencing was by immunoSEQ multiplex PCR. Here the sample spans around 290,000 clones, roughly 60% being singletons. Sequencing was performed on CD4+ T cells sorted from blood, taken at week 24, from a patient treated with tofacitinib. The origin of the receptors is a human donor with alopecia areata. The CDR3 runs from the conserved cysteine through the conserved F or W. D genes are given only for firm matches. Clone size is not always given. Where it is, it says once, few, many or a class for expanded clones.

clone_size j_call v_call d_call cdr3_aa cdr3_nt
NA TRBJ2-3 TRBV9 TRBD2 CASSRRNSGGTDTQYF TGTGCCAGCAGTCGACGTAATAGCGGGGGGACAGATACGCAGTATTTT
NA TRBJ2-7 TRBV28 NA CASSLRGEQYF TGTGCCAGCAGTTTAAGGGGAGAGCAGTACTTC
NA TRBJ2-7 TRBV7-2 NA CASSIGQTSSYEQYF TGTGCCAGCAGCATCGGACAGACGAGCTCCTACGAGCAGTACTTC
NA TRBJ1-2 TRBV5-1 NA CASSLDGATGYTF TGCGCCAGCAGCTTGGACGGGGCCACCGGCTACACCTTC
NA TRBJ2-1 TRBV5-6 TRBD1 CASSLTGTGGNEQFF TGTGCCAGCAGCTTGACCGGGACAGGAGGCAATGAGCAGTTCTTC
NA TRBJ1-5 TRBV25-1 TRBD1 CASSETGRGQPQHF TGTGCCAGCAGTGAGACAGGGAGAGGTCAGCCCCAGCATTTT
NA TRBJ1-1 TRBV30 NA CAWSRERGGTEAFF TGTGCCTGGAGTCGAGAGAGGGGAGGTACTGAAGCTTTCTTT
NA TRBJ2-3 TRBV7-2 TRBD2 CASSLASGGARTQYF TGTGCCAGCAGCTTAGCTAGCGGGGGGGCCCGAACGCAGTATTTT
NA TRBJ2-7 TRBV30 TRBD2 CAWSVLSGGEQYF TGTGCCTGGAGTGTACTTTCGGGGGGAGAGCAGTACTTC
NA TRBJ2-5 TRBV19 TRBD1 CASATIPGQGKETQYF TGTGCCAGCGCTACGATTCCGGGACAGGGGAAAGAGACCCAGTACTTC
NA TRBJ2-2 TRBV7-2 TRBD2 CASTQAGGTANTGELFF TGTGCCAGCACGCAAGCGGGGGGGACAGCGAACACCGGGGAGCTGTTTTTT
NA TRBJ1-5 TRBV6-1 NA CASTILSNQPQHF TGTGCCAGCACAATCCTTAGCAATCAGCCCCAGCATTTT
few TRBJ2-1 TRBV28 TRBD1 CASSLGGQGYNEQFF TGTGCCAGCAGTTTAGGCGGACAGGGGTACAATGAGCAGTTCTTC
NA TRBJ2-3 TRBV29-1 NA CSVDAPPASTDTQYF TGCAGCGTTGATGCCCCCCCCGCTAGCACAGATACGCAGTATTTT
NA TRBJ1-4 TRBV5-6 NA CASSFRTRATNEKLFF TGTGCCAGCAGCTTCAGGACGCGTGCAACTAATGAAAAACTGTTTTTT
few TRBJ2-6 TRBV7-9 TRBD1 CASSLGTGLSGANVLTF TGTGCCAGCAGCTTAGGGACAGGGCTTTCAGGGGCCAACGTCCTGACTTTC
NA TRBJ2-6 TRBV30 NA CAWQTGSGANVLTF TGTGCCTGGCAAACAGGGTCTGGGGCCAACGTCCTGACTTTC
NA TRBJ2-5 TRBV6-1 NA CATGGAGGTLETQYF TGTGCCACGGGGGGGGCAGGGGGCACGTTGGAGACCCAGTACTTC
NA TRBJ1-2 TRBV2 NA CASTAGDGYTF TGTGCCAGCACGGCAGGGGATGGCTACACCTTC
NA TRBJ2-3 TRBV25-1 NA CASRRAGATDTQYF TGTGCCAGCAGGAGGGCGGGGGCCACAGATACGCAGTATTTT
few TRBJ2-1 TRBV6-6 NA CASSSLSDEQFF TGTGCCAGCAGTTCGTTGAGCGATGAGCAGTTCTTC
few TRBJ2-1 TRBV7-8 TRBD2 CASSLPGTSGVEQFF TGTGCCAGCAGCTTACCCGGGACTAGCGGGGTTGAGCAGTTCTTC
once TRBJ1-2 TRBV28 NA CASNSVGGYGYTF TGTGCCAGCAATTCCGTCGGGGGCTATGGCTACACCTTC
NA TRBJ2-2 TRBV2 NA CASSGGVQGELFF TGTGCCAGCAGTGGGGGGGTCCAAGGGGAGCTGTTTTTT
NA TRBJ1-2 TRBV6-5 NA CASSNGAGVGYGYTF TGTGCCAGCAGTAACGGAGCAGGAGTGGGCTATGGCTACACCTTC
NA TRBJ2-3 TRBV27 TRBD2 CASIQRGDTDTQYF TGTGCCAGCATTCAGCGGGGGGACACAGATACGCAGTATTTT
NA TRBJ2-7 TRBV29-1 NA CSFTGQPRGGTYEQYF TGCAGCTTTACGGGACAGCCAAGAGGGGGGACTTACGAGCAGTACTTC
NA TRBJ2-5 TRBV7-7 NA CASSLGRRETQYF TGTGCTAGCAGCTTAGGCCGAAGGGAGACCCAGTACTTC
NA TRBJ1-6 TRBV6-5 NA CASRRGVGSPLHF TGTGCCAGCAGACGGGGCGTTGGGTCACCCCTCCACTTT
NA TRBJ1-5 TRBV7-9 NA CASSLRDTPQHF TGTGCCAGCAGCTTAAGGGATACGCCCCAGCATTTT
once TRBJ2-7 TRBV30 TRBD1 CAWSVGTAYEQYF TGTGCCTGGAGTGTCGGGACAGCCTACGAGCAGTACTTC
NA TRBJ2-5 TRBV7-2 NA CASSLDIGTETQYF TGTGCCAGCAGCTTAGATATTGGGACAGAGACCCAGTACTTC
NA TRBJ2-7 TRBV18 NA CASSPGTGYEQYF TGTGCCAGCTCTCCCGGGACGGGCTACGAGCAGTACTTC
NA TRBJ1-2 TRBV11-2 NA CASSPLGSVYGYTF TGTGCCAGCAGCCCCCTGGGGAGCGTATATGGCTACACCTTC
NA TRBJ2-7 TRBV30 NA CAWRGPAEQYF TGTGCCTGGAGGGGGCCAGCCGAGCAGTACTTC